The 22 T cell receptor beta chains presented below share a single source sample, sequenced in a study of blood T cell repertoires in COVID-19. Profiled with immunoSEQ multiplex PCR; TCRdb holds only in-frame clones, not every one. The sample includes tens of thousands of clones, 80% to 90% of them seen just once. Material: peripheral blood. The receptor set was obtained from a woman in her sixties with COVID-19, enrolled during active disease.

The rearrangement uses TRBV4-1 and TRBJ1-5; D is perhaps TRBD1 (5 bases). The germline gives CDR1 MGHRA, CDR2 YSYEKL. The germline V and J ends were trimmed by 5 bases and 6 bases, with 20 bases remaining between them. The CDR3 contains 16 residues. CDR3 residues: CASSFQLGANGQPQHF. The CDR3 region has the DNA TGCGCCAGCAGCTTTCAACTTGGGGCCAATGGTCAGCCCCAGCATTTT.

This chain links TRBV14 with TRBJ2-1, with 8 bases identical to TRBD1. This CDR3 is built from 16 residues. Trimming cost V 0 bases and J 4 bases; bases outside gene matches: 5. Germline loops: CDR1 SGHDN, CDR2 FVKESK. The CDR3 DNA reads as TGTGCCAGCAGCCAAGATCGGGGGACAGGATACAATGAGCAGTTCTTC. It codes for CASSQDRGTGYNEQFF. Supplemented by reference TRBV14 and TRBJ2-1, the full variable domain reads EAGVTQFPSHSVIEKGQTVTLRCDPISGHDNLYWYRRVMGKEIKFLLHFVKESKQDESGMPNNRFLAERTGGTYSTLKVQPAELEDSGVYFCASSQDRGTGYNEQFFGPGTRLTVL.

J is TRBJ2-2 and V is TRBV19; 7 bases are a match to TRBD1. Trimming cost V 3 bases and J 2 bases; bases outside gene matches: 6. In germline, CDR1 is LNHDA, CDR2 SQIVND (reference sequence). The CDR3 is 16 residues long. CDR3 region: CASSIQGTANTGELFF. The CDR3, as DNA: TGTGCCAGTAGTATCCAAGGGACAGCCAACACCGGGGAGCTGTTTTTT. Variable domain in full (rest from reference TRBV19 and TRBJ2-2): DGGITQSPKYLFRKEGQNVTLSCEQNLNHDAMYWYRQDPGQGLRLIYYSQIVNDFQKGDIAEGYSVSREKKESFPLTVTSAQKNPTAFYLCASSIQGTANTGELFFGEGSRLTVL.

CDR3 region: CASSLEQGWITGELFF. For the CDR3, the DNA is TGTGCCAGCAGCTTGGAACAGGGGTGGATCACCGGGGAGCTGTTTTTT. The chain employs TRBV5-5 and TRBJ2-2; 7 bases fit TRBD1. V lost 0 bases and J lost 4; bases outside the gene matches: 6. The CDR3 totals 16 residues. The germline CDR1 and CDR2 sequences are SGHKS and YYEKEE (reference sequence).

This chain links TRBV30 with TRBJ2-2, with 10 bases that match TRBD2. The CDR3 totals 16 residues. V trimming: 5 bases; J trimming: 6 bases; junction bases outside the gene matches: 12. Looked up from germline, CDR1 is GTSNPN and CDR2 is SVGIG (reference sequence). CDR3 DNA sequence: TGTGCCTGGCGACAGACTTCTAGCGGGAGTGCCGGGGAGCTGTTTTTT. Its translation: CAWRQTSSGSAGELFF.

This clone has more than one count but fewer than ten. CDR3 residues: CASRRTGGGSTEAFF. In nucleotides, the CDR3 is TGTGCCAGCAGACGGACAGGGGGAGGATCCACTGAAGCTTTCTTT. This rearrangement joins TRBV5-4 to TRBJ1-1; 10 bases map to TRBD1. Germline trimming cut 5 bases from V and 4 bases from J; bases unmatched to any gene: 8. This CDR3 has 15 residues. Per germline, CDR1 SGHNT and CDR2 YYREEE (reference sequence). Based on the CDR3 plus reference TRBV5-4 and TRBJ1-1, the full variable domain is ETGVTQSPTHLIKTRGQQVTLRCSSQSGHNTVSWYQQALGQGPQFIFQYYREEENGRGNFPPRFSGLQFPNYSSELNVNALELDDSALYLCASRRTGGGSTEAFFGQGTRLTVV.

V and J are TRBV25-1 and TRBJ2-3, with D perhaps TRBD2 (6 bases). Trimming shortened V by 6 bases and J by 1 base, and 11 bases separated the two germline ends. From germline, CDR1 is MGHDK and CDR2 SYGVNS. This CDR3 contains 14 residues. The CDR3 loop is CASRGLYGTDTQYF. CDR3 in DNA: TGTGCCAGCAGGGGACTTTATGGCACAGATACGCAGTATTTT.

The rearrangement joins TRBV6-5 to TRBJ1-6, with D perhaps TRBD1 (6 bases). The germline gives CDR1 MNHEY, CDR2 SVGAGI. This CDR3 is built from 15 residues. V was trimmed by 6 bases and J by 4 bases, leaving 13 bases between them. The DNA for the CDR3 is TGTGCCAGCAGACGAGACGGACAGTATAATTCACCCCTCCACTTT. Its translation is CASRRDGQYNSPLHF.

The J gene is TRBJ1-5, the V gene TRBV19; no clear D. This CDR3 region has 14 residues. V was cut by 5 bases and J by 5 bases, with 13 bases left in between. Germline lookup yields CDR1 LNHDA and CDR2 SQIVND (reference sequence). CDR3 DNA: TGTGCCAGTAGTTTTTCCAGGATCTATCAGCCCCAGCATTTT. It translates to CASSFSRIYQPQHF.

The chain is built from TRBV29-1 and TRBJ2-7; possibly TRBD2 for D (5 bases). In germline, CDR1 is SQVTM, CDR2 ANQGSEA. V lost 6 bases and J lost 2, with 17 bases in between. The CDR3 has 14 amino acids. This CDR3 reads CSVATRSTTYEQYF. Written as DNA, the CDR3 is TGCAGCGTAGCAACTAGGAGTACCACCTACGAGCAGTACTTC.

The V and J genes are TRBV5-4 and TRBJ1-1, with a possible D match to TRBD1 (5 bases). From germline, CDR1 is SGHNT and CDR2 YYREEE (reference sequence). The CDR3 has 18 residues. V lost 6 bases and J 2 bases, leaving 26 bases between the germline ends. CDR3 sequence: CASTPGGSPGRLNTEAFF. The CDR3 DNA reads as TGTGCCAGCACCCCTGGGGGATCTCCCGGGAGACTTAACACTGAAGCTTTCTTT.

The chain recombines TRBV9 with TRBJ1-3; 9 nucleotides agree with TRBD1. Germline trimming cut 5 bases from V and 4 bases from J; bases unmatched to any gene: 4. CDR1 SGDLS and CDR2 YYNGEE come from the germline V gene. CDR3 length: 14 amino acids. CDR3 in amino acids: CASSDRGLGNTIYF. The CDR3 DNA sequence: TGTGCCAGCAGTGACAGGGGGTTGGGAAACACCATATATTTT.

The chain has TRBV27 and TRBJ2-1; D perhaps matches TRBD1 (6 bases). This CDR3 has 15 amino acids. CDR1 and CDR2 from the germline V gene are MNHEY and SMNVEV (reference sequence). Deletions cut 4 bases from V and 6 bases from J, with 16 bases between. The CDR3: CASSSLGAPVNEQFF. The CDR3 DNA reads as TGTGCCAGCAGTTCGTTGGGGGCGCCGGTCAATGAGCAGTTCTTC.

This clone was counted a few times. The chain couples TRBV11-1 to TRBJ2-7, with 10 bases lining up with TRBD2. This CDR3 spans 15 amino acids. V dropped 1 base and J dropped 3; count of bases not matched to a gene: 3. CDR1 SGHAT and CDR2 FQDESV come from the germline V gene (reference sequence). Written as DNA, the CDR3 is TGTGCCAGCAGCTTAGTTACTAGCGGGAACTACGAGCAGTACTTC. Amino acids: CASSLVTSGNYEQYF.

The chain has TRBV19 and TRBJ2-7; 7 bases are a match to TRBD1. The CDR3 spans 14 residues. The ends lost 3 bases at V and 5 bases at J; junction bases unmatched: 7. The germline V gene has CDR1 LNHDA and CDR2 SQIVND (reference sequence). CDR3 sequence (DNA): TGTGCCAGTAGTATCGGCCAACAGGGGAACGAGCAGTACTTC. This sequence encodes CASSIGQQGNEQYF.

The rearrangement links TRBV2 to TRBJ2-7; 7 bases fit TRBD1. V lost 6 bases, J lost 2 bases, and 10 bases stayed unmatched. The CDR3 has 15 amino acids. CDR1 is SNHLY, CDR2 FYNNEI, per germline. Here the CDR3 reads CASSQQGRPTYEQYF. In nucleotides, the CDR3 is TGTGCCAGCAGCCAACAGGGGCGCCCCACCTACGAGCAGTACTTC.

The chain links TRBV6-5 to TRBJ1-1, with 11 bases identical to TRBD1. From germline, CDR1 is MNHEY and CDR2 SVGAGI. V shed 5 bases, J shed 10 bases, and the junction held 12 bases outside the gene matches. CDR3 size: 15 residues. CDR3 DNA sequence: TGTGCCAGCAGTACCCAGGACAGGGGGCTATTCGTAGCTTTCTTT. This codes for CASSTQDRGLFVAFF.

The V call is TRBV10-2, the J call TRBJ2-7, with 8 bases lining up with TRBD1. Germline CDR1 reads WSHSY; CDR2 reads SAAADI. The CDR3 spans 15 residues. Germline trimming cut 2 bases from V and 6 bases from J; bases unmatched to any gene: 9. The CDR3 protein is CASSEAGTGSVEQYF. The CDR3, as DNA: TGCGCCAGCAGTGAGGCCGGGACAGGCTCGGTCGAGCAGTACTTC.

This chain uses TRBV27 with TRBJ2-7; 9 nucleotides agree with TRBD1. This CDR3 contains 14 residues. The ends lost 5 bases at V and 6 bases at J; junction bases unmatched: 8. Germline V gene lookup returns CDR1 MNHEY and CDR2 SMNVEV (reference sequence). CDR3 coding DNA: TGTGCCAGCAGTCCCGGACAGGGGCGAGCCGAGCAGTACTTC. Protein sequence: CASSPGQGRAEQYF.

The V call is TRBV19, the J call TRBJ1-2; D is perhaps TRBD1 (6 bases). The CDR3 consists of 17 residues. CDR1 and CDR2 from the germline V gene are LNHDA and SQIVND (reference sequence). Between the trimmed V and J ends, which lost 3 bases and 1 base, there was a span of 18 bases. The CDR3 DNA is TGTGCCAGTAGTATCGCAGGGGCATCTTATCTTAACTATGGCTACACCTTC. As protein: CASSIAGASYLNYGYTF.

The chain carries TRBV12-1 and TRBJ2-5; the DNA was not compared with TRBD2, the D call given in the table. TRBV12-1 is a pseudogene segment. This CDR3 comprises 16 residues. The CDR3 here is CASSMDLAGARETQYF. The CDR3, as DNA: TGTGCCAGCAGCATGGACCTAGCGGGGGCTCGGGAGACCCAGTACTTC.

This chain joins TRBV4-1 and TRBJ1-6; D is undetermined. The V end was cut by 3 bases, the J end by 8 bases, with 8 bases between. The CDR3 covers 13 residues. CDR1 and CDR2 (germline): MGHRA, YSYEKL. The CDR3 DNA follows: TGCGCCAGCAGCCACCCAGGTGATTCACCCCTCCACTTT. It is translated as CASSHPGDSPLHF.